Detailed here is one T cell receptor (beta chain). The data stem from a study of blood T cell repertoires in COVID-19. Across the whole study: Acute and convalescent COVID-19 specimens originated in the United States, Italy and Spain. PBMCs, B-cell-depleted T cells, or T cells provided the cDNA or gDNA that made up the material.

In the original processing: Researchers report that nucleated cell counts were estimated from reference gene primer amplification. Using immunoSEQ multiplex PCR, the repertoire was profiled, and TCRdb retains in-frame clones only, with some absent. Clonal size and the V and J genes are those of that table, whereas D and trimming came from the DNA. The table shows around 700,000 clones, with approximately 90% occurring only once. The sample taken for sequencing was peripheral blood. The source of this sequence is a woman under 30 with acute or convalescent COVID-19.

The CDR3 reads CAPRAKNTEAFF. The CDR3 nucleotides are TGTGCCCCCAGGGCGAAGAACACTGAAGCTTTCTTT. The chain is built from TRBV2 and TRBJ1-1; D may be TRBD1 (5 bases). Trimming took off 11 bases at V and 1 base at J, with 11 bases between the two ends. This CDR3 has 12 residues. Germline V gene lookup returns CDR1 SNHLY and CDR2 FYNNEI. Using reference TRBV2 and TRBJ1-1 for the parts outside the CDR3, the full variable domain is EPEVTQTPSHQVTQMGQEVILRCVPISNHLYFYWYRQILGQKVEFLVSFYNNEISEKSEIFDDQFSVERPDGSNFTLKIRSTKLEDSAMYFCAPRAKNTEAFFGQGTRLTVV.